This TCR beta chain was identified during a study of blood T cell repertoires in COVID-19. Study-wide background: Samples came from the United States, Italy and Spain, spanning acute and convalescent COVID-19. The analysed material was cDNA or gDNA that came from T cells, B-cell-depleted T cells, or PBMCs.

Source study methods: For nucleated cells, counts were estimated from reference gene primer amplification. The protocol was immunoSEQ multiplex PCR, while the TCRdb copy is restricted to in-frame clones and leaves out a portion. The V and J calls and the clone size are those of that table, but D and trimming were determined from the DNA. The table has approximately 120,000 clones, around 80% seen once; the top ten hold 7% to 9.5%. The trim removed 3 bases at V and 6 bases at J, leaving 6 bases unmatched. This CDR3 spans 15 amino acids. CDR1 and CDR2 (germline): KGHSH, LQKENI. This chain joins TRBV18 and TRBJ2-1; 9 nucleotides align to TRBD2. The sequence was obtained from an elderly woman with active or convalescent COVID-19. The specimen sequenced was peripheral blood. CDR3 nucleotide sequence: TGTGCCAGCTCACCCCTTTTAGCGGGAGCCAATGAGCAGTTCTTC. Protein sequence: CASSPLLAGANEQFF.